The 25 T cell receptor beta chains listed next were all sequenced from one sample in a study of blood T cell repertoires in COVID-19 (dated by TCRdb to 2018 to 2021). Library method: the immunoSEQ multiplex PCR assay. TCRdb provides this immuneACCESS table in a form limited to in-frame rearrangements. Some clones are lacking; in checked studies, under half of them reflect an unresolved V gene, and why the rest are absent is not known. The sample has 150,000 to 200,000 clones on record, less than 90% of them singletons. The ten most abundant clones make up over 0.95% of the sample. The sequencing input was PBMCs or T cells enriched from blood (not recorded which). Receptor source: a human donor with acute COVID-19. The donor label of this sample is uncertain.

Ten or more counts support this clone. The chain employs TRBV30 and TRBJ2-5; maybe TRBD1 (6 bases). Germline V gene lookup returns CDR1 GTSNPN and CDR2 SVGIG (reference sequence). CDR3 length: 12 amino acids. Deletions cut 8 bases from V and 0 bases from J, with 10 bases between. The chain's CDR3 is CAAGQYQETQYF. The CDR3 coding sequence is TGTGCCGCCGGACAGTACCAAGAGACCCAGTACTTC.

The chain joins TRBV5-1 to TRBJ1-2; a possible D gene is TRBD1 (5 bases). The CDR3 totals 13 residues. V was trimmed by 4 bases and J by 8 bases, leaving 15 bases between them. Per germline, CDR1 SGHRS and CDR2 YFSETQ. The CDR3 is CASSPTASIGYTF. The CDR3 nucleotides read TGCGCCAGCAGCCCGACAGCCTCTATCGGCTACACCTTC. Filled out from reference TRBV5-1 and TRBJ1-2, the complete variable domain reads KAGVTQTPRYLIKTRGQQVTLSCSPISGHRSVSWYQQTPGQGLQFLFEYFSETQRNKGNFPGRFSGRQFSNSRSEMNVSTLELGDSALYLCASSPTASIGYTFGSGTRLTVV.

This chain connects TRBV24-1 to TRBJ1-1; D gene unclear. CDR3 length: 12 residues. CDR1 and CDR2 from the germline V gene are KGHDR and SFDVKD. V lost 9 bases, J lost 3 bases, and 10 bases lay in between. The CDR3 is CATAGTDTEAFF. The DNA of the CDR3 is TGTGCCACCGCGGGCACAGACACTGAAGCTTTCTTT.

The chain employs TRBV4-1 and TRBJ2-3; TRBD1 agrees at 8 bases. V lost 0 bases and J lost 0; bases outside the gene matches: 5. The CDR3 covers 17 residues. The germline V gene encodes CDR1 MGHRA and CDR2 YSYEKL. This CDR3 is CASSQDGQGGSTDTQYF. CDR3 nucleotides: TGCGCCAGCAGCCAAGATGGACAGGGCGGTAGCACAGATACGCAGTATTTT.

V gene TRBV19 combines with J gene TRBJ2-6; 7 bases line up with TRBD1. Germline loops: CDR1 LNHDA, CDR2 SQIVND (reference sequence). The CDR3 is 23 amino acids. Unmatched junction bases numbered 25, after V lost 5 bases and J lost 0 bases. In nucleotides, the CDR3 is TGTGCCAGTAGTCCCCACCCCATCCGCGGACAGGACCATCCCCGCTCTGGGGCCAACGTCCTGACTTTC. Translated, it gives CASSPHPIRGQDHPRSGANVLTF.

The chain employs TRBV9 and TRBJ1-6; 9 nucleotides agree with TRBD1. V lost 2 bases and J lost 6; bases outside the gene matches: 6. Germline V lookup: CDR1 SGDLS, CDR2 YYNGEE. The CDR3 length is 16 residues. CDR3 coding DNA: TGTGCCAGCAGCGTTGGTACGGGACAGGGTAATTCACCCCTCCACTTT. This translates into CASSVGTGQGNSPLHF.

The gene calls are TRBV5-8 and TRBJ2-7; D unresolved. In germline, CDR1 is SGHTS, CDR2 YDEGEE. Trimming cost V 4 bases and J 3 bases, with 5 bases left between them. This CDR3 is 11 amino acids long. The CDR3 loop is CASSVYYEQYF. CDR3 nucleotide sequence: TGTGCCAGCAGCGTTTACTACGAGCAGTACTTC.

This clone was seen only once. The J gene is TRBJ2-3, the V gene TRBV4-1, with 10 bases identical to TRBD1. The CDR3 runs 17 residues. Trimming at V came to 0 bases and at J to 3 bases, leaving 6 bases not matched to a gene. CDR1 and CDR2 from the germline V gene are MGHRA and YSYEKL. The CDR3: CASSQDGTGEGTDTQYF. CDR3 DNA sequence: TGCGCCAGCAGCCAAGATGGGACAGGGGAGGGAACAGATACGCAGTATTTT.

The chain links TRBV7-9 to TRBJ1-1; D might be TRBD1 (5 bases). There are 16 residues in the CDR3. V was clipped by 7 bases and J by 6 bases, with 24 bases between them. Germline V lookup: CDR1 SEHNR, CDR2 FQNEAQ (reference sequence). CDR3 coding DNA: TGTGCCAGCACGTCACCCCTCCGGAAGGGGTCCTCTGAAGCTTTCTTT. Translated, it gives CASTSPLRKGSSEAFF.

J is TRBJ1-6 and V is TRBV10-3; the D gene is possibly TRBD1 (6 bases). Between the trimmed V and J ends, which lost 8 bases and 6 bases, there was a span of 20 bases. The CDR3 covers 16 residues. Germline-derived CDR1 and CDR2 are ENHRY and SYGVKD. The CDR3 nucleotides read TGTGCCATCGGCGTATACGGGGGGCCGGGTAATTCACCCCTCCACTTT. Amino acids: CAIGVYGGPGNSPLHF.

DNA for the CDR3: TGTGCCAGCTCACTATCCAAATTACAGGGGGCGCCGACTGAAGCTTTCTTT. Amino acid sequence: CASSLSKLQGAPTEAFF. V is TRBV18 and J is TRBJ1-1; TRBD1 aligns across 9 bases. The CDR3 runs to 17 residues. The V and J ends lost 4 bases and 5 bases, in that order; junction bases with no gene match: 14. Germline V gene sequence: CDR1 KGHSH, CDR2 LQKENI.

This clone showed up just once. The V call is TRBV6-2 or TRBV6-3, the J call TRBJ1-2; 10 bases fit TRBD1. This CDR3 has 14 residues. Germline CDR1 MNHEY, CDR2 SVGEGT. The V segment lost 0 bases and the J segment 6 bases; nucleotides outside the gene matches: 1. CDR3 protein: CASSYSGQGHGYTF. Written as DNA, the CDR3 is TGTGCCAGCAGTTACTCGGGACAGGGGCATGGCTACACCTTC.

The V call is TRBV4-1, the J call TRBJ1-1; D not resolved. Germline V gives CDR1 MGHRA, CDR2 YSYEKL. There are 15 residues in the CDR3. V was trimmed by 0 bases and J by 11 bases, leaving 19 bases between them. The CDR3 DNA sequence: TGCGCCAGCAGCCAAGATCCGACACGGAACGCAAAGGCTTTCTTT. Protein product: CASSQDPTRNAKAFF.

V and J are TRBV9 and TRBJ2-4, with D unresolved. The V gene's germline CDR1 is SGDLS and CDR2 YYNGEE. The length of the CDR3 is 19 residues. V was clipped by 0 bases and J by 0 bases, with 19 bases between them. The CDR3 nucleotides are TGTGCCAGCAGCGTAGTTGGCGACGACTGGTCCCTAGCCAAAAACATTCAGTACTTC. Protein product: CASSVVGDDWSLAKNIQYF. The whole variable domain, filled in from reference TRBV9 and TRBJ2-4, reads DSGVTQTPKHLITATGQRVTLRCSPRSGDLSVYWYQQSLDQGLQFLIQYYNGEERAKGNILERFSAQQFPDLHSELNLSSLELGDSALYFCASSVVGDDWSLAKNIQYFGAGTRLSVL.

J is TRBJ2-3 and V is TRBV2, with D unclear. This CDR3 has 10 residues. From germline, CDR1 is SNHLY and CDR2 FYNNEI. V dropped 6 bases and J dropped 8 bases, with 6 bases sitting between them. The CDR3: CASRVSTQYF. CDR3 bases: TGTGCCAGCAGAGTCAGTACGCAGTATTTT.

CDR3 region: CSVVLQGSNEQFF. CDR3 coding DNA: TGCAGCGTTGTGCTCCAGGGATCCAATGAGCAGTTCTTC. The chain carries TRBV29-1 and TRBJ2-1; D perhaps matches TRBD1 (5 bases). V dropped 4 bases and J dropped 6 bases, with 13 bases sitting between them. Looked up from germline, CDR1 is SQVTM and CDR2 is ANQGSEA. This CDR3 contains 13 residues.

The genes are TRBV2 and TRBJ1-1, with 7 bases identical to TRBD1. Germline CDR1 reads SNHLY; CDR2 reads FYNNEI. This CDR3 has 13 amino acids. The V segment lost 10 bases and the J segment 5 bases; nucleotides outside the gene matches: 10. The CDR3 sequence: CATGEAGGTEAFF. Written as DNA, the CDR3 is TGTGCCACGGGGGAGGCAGGGGGAACTGAAGCTTTCTTT.

In this sample, this clone turned up a few times. This chain's CDR3 is CASSPPLSEQYF. The DNA of the CDR3 is TGTGCCAGCTCACCACCTCTCTCCGAGCAGTACTTC. The chain joins TRBV18 to TRBJ2-7; D unresolved. Trimming stripped 0 bases from V and 6 bases from J, with 6 bases between. Germline CDR1 and CDR2: KGHSH and LQKENI. The CDR3 runs 12 residues.

The chain links TRBV2 to TRBJ2-2; 13 nucleotides agree with TRBD2. J lost 4 bases, V lost 6 bases, and 5 bases had no gene match. The CDR3 consists of 16 residues. Germline-derived CDR1 and CDR2 are SNHLY and FYNNEI. Here the CDR3 reads CASRATSGGITGELFF. The CDR3 coding sequence is TGTGCCAGCAGGGCGACTAGCGGGGGGATCACCGGGGAGCTGTTTTTT.

This sequence joins TRBV4-2 and TRBJ1-3; 7 bases are a match to TRBD1. Germline loops: CDR1 LGHNA, CDR2 YNFKEQ. J gave up 0 bases and V 2 bases, and 10 bases lay outside the gene matches. The CDR3 consists of 18 residues. CDR3 sequence (DNA): TGTGCCAGCAGCCAACCGTCGACAGGGACGTCCTCTGGAAACACCATATATTTT. Translating it yields CASSQPSTGTSSGNTIYF.

The gene calls are TRBV11-2 and TRBJ1-2, with D possibly being TRBD1 (6 bases). The germline V gene has CDR1 SGHAT and CDR2 FQNNGV. Trimming took off 1 base at V and 4 bases at J, with 10 bases between the two ends. The CDR3 spans 14 residues. The CDR3 spells CASSLGTEVYGYTF. The CDR3 DNA reads as TGTGCCAGCAGCTTAGGGACAGAGGTCTATGGCTACACCTTC.

This sequence joins TRBV6-6 and TRBJ1-1, with TRBD1 matching 7 bases. Germline-derived CDR1 and CDR2 are MNHNY and SVGAGI (reference sequence). V was clipped by 7 bases and J by 6 bases; unmatched bases: 11. The CDR3 is made up of 14 amino acids. The CDR3 reads CASNDPGGRAEAFF. The CDR3 coding sequence is TGTGCCAGCAACGACCCAGGGGGAAGGGCTGAAGCTTTCTTT.

The chain links TRBV18 to TRBJ2-7; D gene unclear. The CDR3 has 13 amino acids. Trimming took 0 bases from V and 5 from J, leaving 8 bases between them. CDR1 and CDR2 from the germline V gene are KGHSH and LQKENI. The CDR3, as DNA: TGTGCCAGCTCACCACCGGCTTATAACGAGCAGTACTTC. It is translated as CASSPPAYNEQYF.

This clone is a singleton in its sample. The chain combines TRBV29-1 with TRBJ2-2; a weak D match, TRBD2 (6 bases). V dropped 3 bases and J dropped 1 base, with 9 bases sitting between them. Germline V gene lookup returns CDR1 SQVTM and CDR2 ANQGSEA. This CDR3 has 14 residues. CDR3 in amino acids: CSVDTGLNTGELFF. CDR3 in DNA: TGCAGCGTTGATACGGGACTGAACACCGGGGAGCTGTTTTTT.

The J gene is TRBJ1-1, the V gene TRBV4-1; 12 nucleotides align to TRBD1. CDR1 is MGHRA and CDR2 is YSYEKL in the germline V gene. The CDR3 loop spans 16 amino acids. V was pared by 0 bases and J by 9 bases, with 8 bases of the junction left unmatched. CDR3 in amino acids: CASSQENTGTGGQAFF. In DNA form, the CDR3 reads TGCGCCAGCAGCCAAGAGAATACCGGGACAGGGGGCCAAGCTTTCTTT.